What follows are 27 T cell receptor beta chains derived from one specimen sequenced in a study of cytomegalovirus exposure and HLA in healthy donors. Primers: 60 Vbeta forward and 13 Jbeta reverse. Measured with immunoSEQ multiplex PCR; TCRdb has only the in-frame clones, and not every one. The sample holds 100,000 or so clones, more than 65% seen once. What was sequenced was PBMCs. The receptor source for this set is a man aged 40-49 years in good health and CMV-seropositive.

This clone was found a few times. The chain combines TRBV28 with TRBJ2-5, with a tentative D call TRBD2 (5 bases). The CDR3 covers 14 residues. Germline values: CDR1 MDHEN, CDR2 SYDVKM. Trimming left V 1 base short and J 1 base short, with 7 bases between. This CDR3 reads CASSLSLAQETQYF. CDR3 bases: TGTGCCAGCAGTTTATCCCTAGCCCAAGAGACCCAGTACTTC.

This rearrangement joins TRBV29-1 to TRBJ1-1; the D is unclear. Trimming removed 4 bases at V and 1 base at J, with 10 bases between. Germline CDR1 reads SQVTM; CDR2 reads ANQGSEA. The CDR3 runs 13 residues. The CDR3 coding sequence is TGCAGCGTTGGTTTTTCGGGGAACACTGAAGCTTTCTTT. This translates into CSVGFSGNTEAFF.

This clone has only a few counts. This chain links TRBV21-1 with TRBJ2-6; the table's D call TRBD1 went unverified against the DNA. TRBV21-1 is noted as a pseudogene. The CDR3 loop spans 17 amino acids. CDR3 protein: CASCKGDTKAGANVLTF. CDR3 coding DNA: TGTGCCAGCTGCAAAGGGGACACTAAGGCAGGGGCCAACGTCCTGACTTTC.

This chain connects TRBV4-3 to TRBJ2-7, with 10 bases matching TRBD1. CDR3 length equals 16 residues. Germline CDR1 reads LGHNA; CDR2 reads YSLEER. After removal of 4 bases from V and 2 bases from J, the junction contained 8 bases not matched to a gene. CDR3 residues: CASSRQTGTGAYEQYF. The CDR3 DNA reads TGCGCCAGCAGCCGACAGACCGGGACAGGGGCCTACGAGCAGTACTTC.

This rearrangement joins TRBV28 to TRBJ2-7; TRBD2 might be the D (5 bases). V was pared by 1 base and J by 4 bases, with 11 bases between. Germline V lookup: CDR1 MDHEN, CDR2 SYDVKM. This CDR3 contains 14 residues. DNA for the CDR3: TGTGCCAGCAGTTTATACCGTGGGGAGTACGAGCAGTACTTC. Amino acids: CASSLYRGEYEQYF.

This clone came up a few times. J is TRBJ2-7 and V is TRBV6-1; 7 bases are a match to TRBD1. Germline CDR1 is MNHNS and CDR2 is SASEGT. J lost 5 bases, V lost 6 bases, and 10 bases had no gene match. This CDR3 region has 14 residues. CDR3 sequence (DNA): TGTGCCAGCAGGATTACAGGGGATCCAAACGAGCAGTACTTC. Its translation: CASRITGDPNEQYF.

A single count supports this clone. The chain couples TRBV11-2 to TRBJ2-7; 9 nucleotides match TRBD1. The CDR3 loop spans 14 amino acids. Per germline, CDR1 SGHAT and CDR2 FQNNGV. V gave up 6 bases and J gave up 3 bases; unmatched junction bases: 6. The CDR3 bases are TGTGCCAGCAGTCTCGGGACAGGGTTCTACGAGCAGTACTTC. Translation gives CASSLGTGFYEQYF.

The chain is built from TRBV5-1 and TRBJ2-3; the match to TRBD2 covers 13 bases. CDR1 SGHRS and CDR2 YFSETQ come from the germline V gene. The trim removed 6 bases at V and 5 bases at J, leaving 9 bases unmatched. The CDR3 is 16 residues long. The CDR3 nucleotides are TGCGCCAGCAACCCGAGACTAGCGGGGGGCCAAGATACGCAGTATTTT. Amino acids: CASNPRLAGGQDTQYF.

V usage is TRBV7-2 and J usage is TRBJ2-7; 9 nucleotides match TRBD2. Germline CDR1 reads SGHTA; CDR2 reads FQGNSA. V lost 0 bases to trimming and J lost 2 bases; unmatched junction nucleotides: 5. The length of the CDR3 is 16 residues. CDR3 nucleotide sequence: TGTGCCAGCAGCTTAGCCCAGGGCGGGGGGGCCTACGAGCAGTACTTC. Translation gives CASSLAQGGGAYEQYF.

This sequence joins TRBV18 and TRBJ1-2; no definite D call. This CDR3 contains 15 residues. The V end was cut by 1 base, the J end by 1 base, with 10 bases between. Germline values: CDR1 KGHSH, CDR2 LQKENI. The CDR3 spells CASSPRTVDNYGYTF. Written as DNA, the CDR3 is TGTGCCAGCTCACCACGGACTGTCGATAACTATGGCTACACCTTC.

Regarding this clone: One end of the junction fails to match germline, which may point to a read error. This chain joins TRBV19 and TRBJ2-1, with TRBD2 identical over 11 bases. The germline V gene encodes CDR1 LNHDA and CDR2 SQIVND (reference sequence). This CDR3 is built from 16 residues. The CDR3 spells CASRIGASGGRSEQFF. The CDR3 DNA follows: TGTGCCAGTAGGATAGGAGCTAGCGGGGGGCGTAGTGAGCAGTTCTTC. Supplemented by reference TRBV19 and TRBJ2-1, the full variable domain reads DGGITQSPKYLFRKEGQNVTLSCEQNLNHDAMYWYRQDPGQGLRLIYYSQIVNDFQKGDIAEGYSVSREKKESFPLTVTSAQKNPTAFYLCASRIGASGGRSEQFFGPGTRLTVL.

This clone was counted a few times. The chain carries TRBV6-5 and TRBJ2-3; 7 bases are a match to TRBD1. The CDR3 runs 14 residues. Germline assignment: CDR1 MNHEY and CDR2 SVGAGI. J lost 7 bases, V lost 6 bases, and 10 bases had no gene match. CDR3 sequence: CASRSGTAPHTQYF. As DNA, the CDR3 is TGTGCCAGCAGGTCCGGGACAGCCCCCCATACGCAGTATTTT.

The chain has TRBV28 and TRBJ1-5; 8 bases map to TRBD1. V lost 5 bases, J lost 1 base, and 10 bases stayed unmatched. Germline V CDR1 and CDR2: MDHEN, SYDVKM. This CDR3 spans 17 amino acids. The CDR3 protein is CASSTPGQGISNQPQHF. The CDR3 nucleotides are TGTGCCAGCAGTACCCCAGGACAGGGCATCAGCAATCAGCCCCAGCATTTT.

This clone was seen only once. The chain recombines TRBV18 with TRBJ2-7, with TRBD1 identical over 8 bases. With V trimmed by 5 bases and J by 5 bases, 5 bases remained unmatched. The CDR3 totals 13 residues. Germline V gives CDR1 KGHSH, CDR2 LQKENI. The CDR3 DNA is TGTGCCAGCTCAGCTGGACAGGGTAACGAGCAGTACTTC. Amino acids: CASSAGQGNEQYF.

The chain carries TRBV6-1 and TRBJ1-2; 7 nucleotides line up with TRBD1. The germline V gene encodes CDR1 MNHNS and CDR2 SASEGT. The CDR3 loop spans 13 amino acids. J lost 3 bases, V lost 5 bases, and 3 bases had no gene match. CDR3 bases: TGTGCCAGCAGTCACGGGACAGACTATGGCTACACCTTC. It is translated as CASSHGTDYGYTF.

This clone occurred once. The CDR3 bases are TGCGCCAGCAGCTCGAACCGGGACAGGGAGTTCTACGAGCAGTACTTC. It translates to CASSSNRDREFYEQYF. V gene TRBV5-1 combines with J gene TRBJ2-7; TRBD1 matches at 9 bases. The trim removed 3 bases at V and 3 bases at J, leaving 10 bases unmatched. Germline V CDR1 and CDR2: SGHRS, YFSETQ. CDR3 length: 16 residues.

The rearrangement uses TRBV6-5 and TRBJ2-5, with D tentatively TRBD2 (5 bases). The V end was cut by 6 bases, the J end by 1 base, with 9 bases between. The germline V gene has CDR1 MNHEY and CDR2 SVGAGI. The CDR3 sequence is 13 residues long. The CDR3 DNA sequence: TGTGCCAGCAGGCGCCGGGGCCAAGAGACCCAGTACTTC. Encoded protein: CASRRRGQETQYF.

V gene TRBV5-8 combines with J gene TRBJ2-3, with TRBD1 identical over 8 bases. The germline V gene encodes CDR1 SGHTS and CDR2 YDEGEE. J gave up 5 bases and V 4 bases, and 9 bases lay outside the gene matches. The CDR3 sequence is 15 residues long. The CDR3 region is CASSPTRTGRDTQYF. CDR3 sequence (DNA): TGTGCCAGCAGCCCAACCCGGACAGGGAGAGATACGCAGTATTTT.

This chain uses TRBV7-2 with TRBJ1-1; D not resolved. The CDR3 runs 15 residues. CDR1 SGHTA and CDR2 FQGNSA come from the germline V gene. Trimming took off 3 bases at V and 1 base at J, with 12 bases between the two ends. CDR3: CASSFTAVRNTEAFF. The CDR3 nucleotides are TGTGCCAGCAGCTTCACAGCTGTTCGGAACACTGAAGCTTTCTTT.

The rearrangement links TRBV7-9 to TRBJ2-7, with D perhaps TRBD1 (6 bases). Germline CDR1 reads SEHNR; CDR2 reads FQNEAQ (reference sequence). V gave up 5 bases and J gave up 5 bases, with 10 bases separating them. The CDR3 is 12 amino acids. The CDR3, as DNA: TGTGCCAGCAGCGTACAGGGAGACGAGCAGTACTTC. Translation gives CASSVQGDEQYF.

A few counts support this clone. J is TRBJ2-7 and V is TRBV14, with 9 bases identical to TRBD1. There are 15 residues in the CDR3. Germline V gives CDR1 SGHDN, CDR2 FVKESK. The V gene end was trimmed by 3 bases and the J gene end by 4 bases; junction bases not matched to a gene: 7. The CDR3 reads CASSHRTGVSYEQYF. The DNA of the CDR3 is TGTGCCAGCAGCCACAGGACAGGGGTATCTTACGAGCAGTACTTC. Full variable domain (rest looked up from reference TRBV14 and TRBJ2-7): EAGVTQFPSHSVIEKGQTVTLRCDPISGHDNLYWYRRVMGKEIKFLLHFVKESKQDESGMPNNRFLAERTGGTYSTLKVQPAELEDSGVYFCASSHRTGVSYEQYFGPGTRLTVT.

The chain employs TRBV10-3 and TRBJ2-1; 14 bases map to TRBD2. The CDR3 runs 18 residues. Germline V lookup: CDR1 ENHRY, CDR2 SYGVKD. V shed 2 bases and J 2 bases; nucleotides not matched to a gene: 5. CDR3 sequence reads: CAISEPPGLAGAYNEQFF. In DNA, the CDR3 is TGTGCCATCAGTGAGCCCCCGGGACTAGCGGGGGCCTACAATGAGCAGTTCTTC.

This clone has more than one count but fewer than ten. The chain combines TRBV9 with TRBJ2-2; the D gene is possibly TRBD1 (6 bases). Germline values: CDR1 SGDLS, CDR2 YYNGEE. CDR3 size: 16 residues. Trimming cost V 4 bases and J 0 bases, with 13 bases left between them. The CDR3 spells CASSPTGEPNTGELFF. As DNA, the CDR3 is TGTGCCAGCAGCCCGACAGGCGAGCCGAACACCGGGGAGCTGTTTTTT.

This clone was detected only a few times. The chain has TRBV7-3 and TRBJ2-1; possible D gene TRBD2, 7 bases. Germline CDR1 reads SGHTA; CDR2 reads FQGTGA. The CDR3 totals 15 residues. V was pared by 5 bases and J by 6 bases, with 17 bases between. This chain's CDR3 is CASSPNGGPTNEQFF. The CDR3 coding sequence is TGTGCCAGCAGCCCTAACGGGGGGCCTACCAATGAGCAGTTCTTC.

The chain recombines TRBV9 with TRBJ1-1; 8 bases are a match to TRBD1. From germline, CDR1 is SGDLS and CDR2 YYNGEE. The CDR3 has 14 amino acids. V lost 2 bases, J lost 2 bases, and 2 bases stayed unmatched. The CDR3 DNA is TGTGCCAGCAGCGTGACAGGGGTAAACACTGAAGCTTTCTTT. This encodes CASSVTGVNTEAFF.

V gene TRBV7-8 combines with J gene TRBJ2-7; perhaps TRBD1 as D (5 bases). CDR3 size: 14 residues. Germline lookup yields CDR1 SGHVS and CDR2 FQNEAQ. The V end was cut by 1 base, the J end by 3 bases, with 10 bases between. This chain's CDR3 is CASSLVAGNYEQYF. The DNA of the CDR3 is TGTGCCAGCAGCTTAGTGGCAGGGAACTACGAGCAGTACTTC. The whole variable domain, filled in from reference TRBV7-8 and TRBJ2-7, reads GAGVSQSPRYKVAKRGQDVALRCDPISGHVSLFWYQQALGQGPEFLTYFQNEAQLDKSGLPSDRFFAERPEGSVSTLKIQRTQQEDSAVYLCASSLVAGNYEQYFGPGTRLTVT.

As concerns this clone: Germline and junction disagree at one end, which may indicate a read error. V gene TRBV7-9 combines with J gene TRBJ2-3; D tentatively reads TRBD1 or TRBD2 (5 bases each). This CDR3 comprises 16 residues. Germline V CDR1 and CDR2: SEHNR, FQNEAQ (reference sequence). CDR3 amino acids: CSSSLEGLNPADTQYF. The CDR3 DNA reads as TGTTCCAGCAGCTTAGAGGGGTTAAACCCCGCAGATACGCAGTATTTT.